Reported below is one T cell receptor (beta chain). Its antigen is currently not known. It has no much larger one-base neighbor in the sample; base qualities were not kept. The data were taken from a study of neoadjuvant nivolumab and ipilimumab in lung cancer (dated by TCRdb to 2020 to 2021). For the study in its entirety: Nivolumab was given at 3 mg/kg intravenously on days 1, 15 and 29, and the combination arm added ipilimumab 1 mg/kg on day 1 only. For each study arm, the primary endpoint of the trial was the rate of major pathologic response (MPR) in the intention-to-treat population. A total of around 46 patients with operable NSCLC were treated in the trial, with 23 randomized to nivolumab monotherapy and roughly 20 randomized to nivolumab plus ipilimumab. TCR repertoires were compared between pretherapy (baseline) peripheral blood and tumors resected at surgery after neoadjuvant immune checkpoint blockade. Matched pretherapy and resected tumor pairs were analyzed for seven patients: four treated with nivolumab and three with nivolumab plus ipilimumab. The investigation overall reported the following: Resected tumors had greater TCR richness and clonality than tumor-adjacent uninvolved lung, and increases were observed in more dual-therapy-treated tumors. From pretherapy to surgery, increases in tumor T-cell richness and clonality were observed in three of three dual-therapy tumors but in only two of four nivolumab-treated tumors. No significant correlation was found between TCR clonality and pathologic tumor regression, and only a single major-pathologic-response sample was available for the analysis of TCR clonality versus pathologic tumor regression. TCR richness in pretherapy blood showed a positive correlation with richness in tumors resected after neoadjuvant therapy (Spearman R ≈ 0.78). A small number of samples was subjected to TCR sequencing.

The receptor library was made with the immunoSEQ multiplex PCR assay. Processing in the source paper ran as follows. Repertoires were summarized in terms of richness and clonality, and significantly expanded and contracted clones between pre- and post-therapy samples were identified. The table comes from immuneACCESS by way of TCRdb, which keeps in-frame sequences with V and J called. Part of the clones is missing from these tables; in studies checked, under half for an unresolved V gene and the rest for unknown reasons. V and J calls and clone size are given by that table; D and trimming were obtained from the DNA. The sample contains 13,000 or so clones, nearly 97% of them found a single time. Of the sample, 2% to 3% is held by the ten largest clones. What the time point label conveys for this sample: at surgical resection after neoadjuvant nivolumab +/- ipilimumab. Samples came from the phase 2 randomized NEOSTAR trial, which tested neoadjuvant nivolumab or nivolumab plus ipilimumab followed by surgery in operable NSCLC.

The receptor comes from an adult with non-small cell lung cancer. Sequencing used peripheral blood, obtained after neoadjuvant nivolumab, alone or with ipilimumab, at or shortly before surgery.

The CDR3 region reads CASSSSTVRLETQYF. The nucleotide sequence is given as TGTGCCAGCAGCTCTTCCACCGTCCGCCTGGAGACCCAGTACTTC. The rearranged chain carries TRBV7-2 and TRBJ2-5, with the D gene too uncertain to name. The germline V gene provides CDR1 SGHTA and CDR2 FQGNSA. V was cut back by 4 bases and J by 5 bases, leaving a gap of 17 bases between them. The CDR3 covers 15 residues, taking in both the cysteine and the phenylalanine. Just CDR3 DNA is preserved here, 45 bases in frame from base 1.